This entry is about one TCR beta chain. Its specificity is unknown. The sample originates from a study of CD8 T cells in ankylosing spondylitis. Whole-study results and caveats: Reportedly, matched ankylosing spondylitis synovial fluid was significantly enriched for disease-linked clones.

Per the germline V gene, CDR1 is MNHNS and CDR2 is SASEGT. V was clipped by 7 bases and J by 3 bases; unmatched bases: 8. The CDR3 spans 15 residues. TCRdb re-called the 5' RACE reads with MiXCR, one entry per CDR3 protein. The sample carries roughly 230,000 distinct CDR3 sequences, more than 15% recorded once. Sequences were obtained from blood, either unsorted or a sorted T cell fraction (not recorded which). The TCR originated in a male donor with ankylosing spondylitis or in good health (not recorded which). This chain connects TRBV6-1 to TRBJ2-2; TRBD2 matches at 7 bases. CDR3 DNA: TGTGCCAGCAAAGTAGAGGCGGGAGACACCGGGGAGCTGTTTTTT. This encodes CASKVEAGDTGELFF.